The 7 T cell receptor beta chains below were found in one sample sequenced in a study of T cell responses to AZD1222 COVID-19 vaccine. The method was immunoSEQ multiplex PCR; TCRdb's version includes in-frame clones alone and lacks a portion of them. This sample has roughly 160,000 clones; roughly 87% occur once, and the top ten carry approximately 1%. The sequences come from peripheral blood, collected 28 days after the second AZD1222 dose. These receptors were taken from an adult who received the AZD1222 COVID-19 vaccine.

The chain links TRBV24-1 to TRBJ2-1, with a tentative D call TRBD2 (5 bases). Germline CDR1 is KGHDR and CDR2 is SFDVKD. V was trimmed by 6 bases and J by 9 bases, leaving 14 bases between them. This CDR3 region has 13 residues. The CDR3 DNA reads as TGTGCCACCAGTACCGGGAAAATTGGTGAGCAGTTCTTC. This codes for CATSTGKIGEQFF.

The genes are TRBV2 and TRBJ1-2; possibly TRBD1 for D (5 bases). The CDR3 is 12 amino acids. V lost 7 bases, J lost 2 bases, and 8 bases lay in between. Germline V gives CDR1 SNHLY, CDR2 FYNNEI. CDR3 nucleotide sequence: TGTGCCAGCATGGGGGAGAACTATGGCTACACCTTC. Protein sequence: CASMGENYGYTF.

The chain couples TRBV2 to TRBJ2-7; D gene ambiguous. The CDR3 totals 13 residues. The germline V gene has CDR1 SNHLY and CDR2 FYNNEI. V was clipped by 1 base and J by 6 bases, with 10 bases between them. CDR3 coding DNA: TGTGCCAGCAGTGAAGGGTCTAGAAGCGAGCAGTACTTC. It encodes CASSEGSRSEQYF. The full variable domain, its missing parts supplied by reference TRBV2 and TRBJ2-7, is EPEVTQTPSHQVTQMGQEVILRCVPISNHLYFYWYRQILGQKVEFLVSFYNNEISEKSEIFDDQFSVERPDGSNFTLKIRSTKLEDSAMYFCASSEGSRSEQYFGPGTRLTVT.

The V call is TRBV14, the J call TRBJ1-5, with 8 bases identical to TRBD1. V dropped 0 bases and J dropped 4; count of bases not matched to a gene: 17. Germline assignment: CDR1 SGHDN and CDR2 FVKESK. The CDR3 runs 20 residues. This chain's CDR3 is CASSQDTATGATNLNQPQHF. The DNA for the CDR3 is TGTGCCAGCAGCCAAGATACAGCGACAGGGGCTACTAATCTTAATCAGCCCCAGCATTTT. Supplemented by reference TRBV14 and TRBJ1-5, the full variable domain reads EAGVTQFPSHSVIEKGQTVTLRCDPISGHDNLYWYRRVMGKEIKFLLHFVKESKQDESGMPNNRFLAERTGGTYSTLKVQPAELEDSGVYFCASSQDTATGATNLNQPQHFGDGTRLSIL.

The chain has TRBV30 and TRBJ1-1, with D perhaps TRBD1 (5 bases). This CDR3 has 10 residues. CDR1 GTSNPN and CDR2 SVGIG come from the germline V gene (reference sequence). V lost 7 bases and J 7 bases, leaving 10 bases between the germline ends. The chain's CDR3 is CASTRVEAFF. CDR3 coding DNA: TGTGCCTCGACCAGGGTTGAAGCTTTCTTT.

The V and J genes are TRBV6-5 and TRBJ2-7, with TRBD1 matching over 8 bases. V was pared by 5 bases and J by 6 bases, with 9 bases of the junction left unmatched. The CDR3 length is 14 residues. Per germline, CDR1 MNHEY and CDR2 SVGAGI. CDR3 nucleotide sequence: TGTGCCAGCAGTAAACAGGGGGTCATGGGCGAGCAGTACTTC. Protein: CASSKQGVMGEQYF.

The chain recombines TRBV7-2 with TRBJ2-3, with 8 positions matching TRBD2. The trim removed 5 bases at V and 6 bases at J, leaving 10 bases unmatched. Germline assignment: CDR1 SGHTA and CDR2 FQGNSA. The CDR3 runs to 15 residues. CDR3 bases: TGTGCCAGCAGCATCCGGGGGGGCCTGGGGGATACGCAGTATTTT. Residues: CASSIRGGLGDTQYF.